The 25 T cell receptor beta chains given below trace back to one sample, sequenced in a study of neurological immune-mediated disorders. TCRdb recomputed calls from the 5' RACE reads with MiXCR, one row per CDR3 protein. Of under 85,000 distinct CDR3 sequences listed, approximately 5.3% are singletons. The sequenced sample was PBMCs. The receptors were sampled from a human donor with multiple sclerosis. The donor label of this sample is uncertain.

This clonotype was seen repeatedly, ten times or more. The chain links TRBV9 to TRBJ2-3; D is unresolved. This CDR3 is built from 14 residues. Germline V lookup: CDR1 SGDLS, CDR2 YYNGEE. Trimming stripped 4 bases from V and 3 bases from J, with 12 bases between. The CDR3 DNA reads TGTGCCAGCAGCTTCAGCCAGGAAACAGATACGCAGTATTTT. It translates to CASSFSQETDTQYF. Together with reference TRBV9 and TRBJ2-3, the CDR3 gives the full variable domain: DSGVTQTPKHLITATGQRVTLRCSPRSGDLSVYWYQQSLDQGLQFLIQYYNGEERAKGNILERFSAQQFPDLHSELNLSSLELGDSALYFCASSFSQETDTQYFGPGTRLTVL.

In this sample, this clonotype turned up many times. J is TRBJ2-7 and V is TRBV18; perhaps TRBD2 as D (6 bases). The CDR3 has 16 residues. Trimming pared 6 bases from V and 0 bases from J, leaving 18 bases between. The germline V gene has CDR1 KGHSH and CDR2 LQKENI. CDR3 amino acids: CASSPLGSGLSYEQYF. The CDR3 coding sequence is TGTGCCAGCTCCCCCCTCGGGTCGGGACTCTCCTACGAGCAGTACTTC.

This clonotype was found many times. The chain links TRBV7-9 to TRBJ2-1; the D call may be TRBD1 or TRBD2 (5 bases each). Deletions cut 5 bases from V and 5 bases from J, with 19 bases between. The V gene's germline CDR1 is SEHNR and CDR2 FQNEAQ (reference sequence). The CDR3 covers 16 residues. The chain's CDR3 is CASSALGTGPHNEQFF. In DNA, the CDR3 is TGTGCCAGCAGCGCTTTGGGGACCGGGCCCCACAATGAGCAGTTCTTC.

This clonotype was observed at least ten times. The V gene is TRBV2, the J gene TRBJ1-1, with D perhaps TRBD1 (5 bases). CDR1 is SNHLY, CDR2 FYNNEI, per germline. The CDR3 is 14 amino acids. V was pared by 3 bases and J by 1 base, with 9 bases between. The CDR3 DNA is TGTGCCAGCAGTGAGGAGGGGTGGAACACTGAAGCTTTCTTT. Translation: CASSEEGWNTEAFF.

This clonotype was observed many times. V usage is TRBV20-1 and J usage is TRBJ1-5; 8 bases match TRBD1. The CDR3 spans 12 residues. Germline V lookup: CDR1 DFQATT, CDR2 SNEGSKA (reference sequence). V dropped 5 bases and J dropped 7; count of bases not matched to a gene: 4. The CDR3 here is CSASGGAQPQHF. The CDR3 region has the DNA TGCAGTGCTTCAGGGGGCGCGCAGCCCCAGCATTTT.

This clonotype was seen ten or more times. The rearrangement joins TRBV5-1 to TRBJ2-3, with 8 bases identical to TRBD2. CDR1 and CDR2 from the germline V gene are SGHRS and YFSETQ. V shed 1 base, J shed 2 bases, and the junction held 3 bases outside the gene matches. The CDR3 extends over 15 amino acids. The CDR3 coding sequence is TGCGCCAGCAGCTTGCTCGGGGGGGCCACAGATACGCAGTATTTT. Amino acid sequence: CASSLLGGATDTQYF.

This clonotype has a count of ten or more. This chain joins TRBV7-8 and TRBJ2-5, with 11 bases lining up with TRBD1. The germline V gene has CDR1 SGHVS and CDR2 FQNEAQ. CDR3 length: 15 amino acids. V was pared by 5 bases and J by 4 bases, with 6 bases of the junction left unmatched. CDR3 sequence reads: CASSPDRGLVETQYF. CDR3 coding DNA: TGTGCCAGCAGCCCGGACAGGGGGCTTGTAGAGACCCAGTACTTC.

This clonotype came up many times. V gene TRBV5-1 combines with J gene TRBJ1-2, with D tentatively TRBD1 (6 bases). Germline V gene data show CDR1 as SGHRS and CDR2 as YFSETQ. The CDR3 contains 15 residues. The V gene lost 0 bases and the J gene lost 3 bases, with 12 bases spanning the gap. CDR3 loop: CASSLEAGAYYGYTF. CDR3 DNA: TGCGCCAGCAGCTTGGAGGCAGGGGCGTACTATGGCTACACCTTC.

This clonotype was found many times. This chain joins TRBV5-1 and TRBJ1-6; TRBD1 agrees at 7 bases. V gave up 8 bases and J gave up 9 bases; unmatched junction bases: 14. This CDR3 is built from 15 residues. Germline V gives CDR1 SGHRS, CDR2 YFSETQ. CDR3 loop: CARISQGRRISPLHF. The CDR3 coding sequence is TGCGCCAGAATTTCACAGGGGAGGAGAATTTCACCCCTCCACTTT.

This clonotype was seen many times. The J gene is TRBJ2-2, the V gene TRBV15, with TRBD2 identical over 8 bases. Germline CDR1 LNHNV, CDR2 YYDKDF (reference sequence). After removal of 0 bases from V and 1 base from J, the junction contained 10 bases not matched to a gene. The CDR3 is 19 residues long. This CDR3 is CATSRDREAGALNTGELFF. Written as DNA, the CDR3 is TGTGCCACCAGCAGAGATCGAGAAGCGGGGGCACTGAACACCGGGGAGCTGTTTTTT.

A few counts support this clonotype. This chain uses TRBV3-1 with TRBJ1-1, with no clear D. V shed 4 bases and J shed 0 bases, with 9 bases lying between them. The CDR3 contains 14 residues. Per germline, CDR1 LGHDT and CDR2 YNNKEL (reference sequence). CDR3 nucleotide sequence: TGTGCCAGCAGCCTGACGGCCTTGAACACTGAAGCTTTCTTT. The encoded protein is CASSLTALNTEAFF.

This clonotype showed up many times. The genes are TRBV20-1 and TRBJ2-3; D is unresolved. Trimming left V 0 bases short and J 3 bases short, with 7 bases between. This CDR3 has 13 amino acids. From germline, CDR1 is DFQATT and CDR2 SNEGSKA (reference sequence). As DNA, the CDR3 is TGCAGTGCTAGAGATCATCTTACAGATACGCAGTATTTT. Its protein product is CSARDHLTDTQYF.

This clonotype has ten or more counts. The chain combines TRBV5-1 with TRBJ2-1, with D tentatively TRBD1 (5 bases). The CDR3 is 16 residues long. V lost 4 bases, J lost 4 bases, and 18 bases lay in between. CDR1 is SGHRS and CDR2 is YFSETQ in the germline V gene. CDR3 protein: CASSGPTGPTYNEQFF. The CDR3 DNA reads as TGCGCCAGCAGCGGGCCCACAGGACCAACTTACAATGAGCAGTTCTTC.

This clonotype was seen ten or more times. The chain uses TRBV5-1 and TRBJ1-3; unclear D gene. Trimming pared 0 bases from V and 0 bases from J, leaving 4 bases between. Germline V lookup: CDR1 SGHRS, CDR2 YFSETQ. The CDR3 contains 14 residues. CDR3: CASSLDPSGNTIYF. The DNA of the CDR3 is TGCGCCAGCAGCTTGGACCCCTCTGGAAACACCATATATTTT.

V and J are TRBV3-1 and TRBJ2-2; tentative D call: TRBD2 (5 bases). Trimming pared 2 bases from V and 1 base from J, leaving 8 bases between. CDR1 is LGHDT and CDR2 is YNNKEL in the germline V gene (reference sequence). This CDR3 contains 15 residues. CDR3 sequence reads: CASSQHGVNTGELFF. The DNA of the CDR3 is TGTGCCAGCAGCCAACACGGGGTGAACACCGGGGAGCTGTTTTTT. Variable domain in full (rest from reference TRBV3-1 and TRBJ2-2): DTAVSQTPKYLVTQMGNDKSIKCEQNLGHDTMYWYKQDSKKFLKIMFSYNNKELIINETVPNRFSPKSPDKAHLNLHINSLELGDSAVYFCASSQHGVNTGELFFGEGSRLTVL.

This clonotype was seen many times. This chain connects TRBV11-2 to TRBJ2-1; TRBD1 matches at 7 bases. CDR1 is SGHAT, CDR2 FQNNGV, per germline. CDR3 length: 13 residues. The V and J ends lost 5 bases and 7 bases, in that order; junction bases with no gene match: 5. The CDR3 DNA reads as TGTGCCAGCAGCGACAGGGTGGGAAATGAGCAGTTCTTC. Translated: CASSDRVGNEQFF. Full variable domain (missing parts from reference TRBV11-2 and TRBJ2-1): EAGVAQSPRYKIIEKRQSVAFWCNPISGHATLYWYQQILGQGPKLLIQFQNNGVVDDSQLPKDRFSAERLKGVDSTLKIQPAKLEDSAVYLCASSDRVGNEQFFGPGTRLTVL.

There are many counts of this clonotype. The chain combines TRBV5-6 with TRBJ1-1; no clear D. The germline CDR1 and CDR2 sequences are SGHDT and YYEEEE. Trimming removed 4 bases at V and 1 base at J, with 8 bases between. The CDR3 loop spans 13 amino acids. DNA of the CDR3: TGTGCCAGCAGCAGTGCAGGGAACACTGAAGCTTTCTTT. Protein: CASSSAGNTEAFF. Using reference TRBV5-6 and TRBJ1-1 for the parts outside the CDR3, the full variable domain is DAGVTQSPTHLIKTRGQQVTLRCSPKSGHDTVSWYQQALGQGPQFIFQYYEEEERQRGNFPDRFSGHQFPNYSSELNVNALLLGDSALYLCASSSAGNTEAFFGQGTRLTVV.

This clonotype was recorded many times. V gene TRBV18 combines with J gene TRBJ2-5; 8 bases are shared with TRBD1. This CDR3 region has 17 residues. J was trimmed by 3 bases and V by 3 bases; bases with no gene match: 12. Germline CDR1 KGHSH, CDR2 LQKENI. Written as DNA, the CDR3 is TGTGCCAGCTCACCGGGATTCGACAGGGGATTAAAAGAGACCCAGTACTTC. This codes for CASSPGFDRGLKETQYF.

This clonotype occurred many times. The chain recombines TRBV5-5 with TRBJ1-4; D remains unclear. CDR3 length equals 19 residues. Germline lookup yields CDR1 SGHKS and CDR2 YYEKEE (reference sequence). V gave up 1 base and J gave up 1 base, with 20 bases separating them. The CDR3: CASSLRPAGGPVTNEKLFF. The CDR3 DNA reads TGTGCCAGCAGCTTGCGGCCAGCGGGTGGCCCGGTAACTAATGAAAAACTGTTTTTT.

This clonotype showed up many times. J is TRBJ2-7 and V is TRBV20-1; TRBD1 might be the D (6 bases). CDR3 length: 15 residues. Trimming removed 1 base from V and 2 bases from J, with 15 bases in between. CDR1 DFQATT and CDR2 SNEGSKA come from the germline V gene (reference sequence). The CDR3 here is CSARAGTIDTYEQYF. Here the CDR3 DNA reads TGCAGTGCTAGAGCTGGGACAATTGATACCTACGAGCAGTACTTC.

This clonotype turned up a few times. This chain connects TRBV7-8 to TRBJ2-7, with TRBD2 as a possible D gene (6 bases). V shed 3 bases and J shed 6 bases, with 15 bases lying between them. The CDR3 length is 14 residues. The germline V gene encodes CDR1 SGHVS and CDR2 FQNEAQ. The CDR3 DNA reads as TGTGCCAGCAGCTTGTGGCGCTTCGGGGGCGAGCAGTACTTC. It specifies CASSLWRFGGEQYF.

This clonotype was observed at least ten times. The chain carries TRBV5-1 and TRBJ2-1, with a tentative D call TRBD1 (6 bases). This CDR3 is built from 17 residues. V was shortened by 4 bases and J by 0 bases, with 17 bases between the two germline ends. The V gene's germline CDR1 is SGHRS and CDR2 YFSETQ. The CDR3 nucleotides read TGCGCCAGCAGCATACGAAACAGGGTGAGCTCCTACAATGAGCAGTTCTTC. It encodes CASSIRNRVSSYNEQFF.

This clonotype occurred many times. CDR3 nucleotide sequence: TGCGCCAGCGCCTGGGAGAGAGCCAAAAACATTCAGTACTTC. Encoded protein: CASAWERAKNIQYF. The gene calls are TRBV5-1 and TRBJ2-4, with a weak D call TRBD2 (5 bases). Germline V gene sequence: CDR1 SGHRS, CDR2 YFSETQ. The V gene lost 7 bases and the J gene lost 0 bases, with 11 bases spanning the gap. CDR3 length: 14 residues.

Here the CDR3 reads CASSEGGGEKPQHF. In DNA form, the CDR3 reads TGTGCCAGCAGTGAAGGAGGGGGCGAGAAGCCCCAGCATTTT. This chain connects TRBV6-1 to TRBJ1-5; 7 nucleotides align to TRBD1. Trimming took 1 base from V and 8 from J; bases not matched to a gene: 5. CDR3 length: 14 amino acids. Germline loops: CDR1 MNHNS, CDR2 SASEGT.

The table lists this clonotype with many counts. The chain is built from TRBV15 and TRBJ1-2; 12 positions match TRBD1. This CDR3 has 16 residues. Trimming took 3 bases from V and 4 from J; bases not matched to a gene: 6. In germline, CDR1 is LNHNV, CDR2 YYDKDF (reference sequence). The CDR3: CATSRGQGAQGYGYTF. CDR3 nucleotides: TGTGCCACCAGCAGGGGACAGGGGGCGCAGGGCTATGGCTACACCTTC.